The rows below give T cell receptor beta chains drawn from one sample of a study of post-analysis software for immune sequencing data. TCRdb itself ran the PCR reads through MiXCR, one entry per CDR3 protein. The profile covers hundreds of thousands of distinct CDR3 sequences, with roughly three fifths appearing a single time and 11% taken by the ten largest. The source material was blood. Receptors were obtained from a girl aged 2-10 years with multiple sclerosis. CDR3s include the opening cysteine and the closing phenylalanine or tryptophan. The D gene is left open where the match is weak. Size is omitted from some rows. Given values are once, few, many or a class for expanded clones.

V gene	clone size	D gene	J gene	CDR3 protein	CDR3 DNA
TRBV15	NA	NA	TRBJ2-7	CATSRGNSYEQYF	TGTGCCACCAGCAGAGGGAACTCCTACGAGCAGTACTTC
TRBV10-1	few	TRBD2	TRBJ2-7	CASSESDRLAGMYF	TGCGCCAGCAGTGAGTCCGACCGACTAGCGGGAATGTACTTC
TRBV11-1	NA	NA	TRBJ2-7	CASSGGTSEQYF	TGTGCCAGCAGCGGGGGGACCTCCGAGCAGTACTTC
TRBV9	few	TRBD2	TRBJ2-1	CASSPRPLAGGLEQFF	TGTGCCAGCAGCCCTCGCCCACTAGCGGGGGGGCTAGAGCAGTTCTTC
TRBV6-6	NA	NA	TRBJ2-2	CASSYFPEGAGELFF	TGTGCCAGCAGTTACTTTCCCGAGGGGGCCGGGGAGCTGTTTTTT
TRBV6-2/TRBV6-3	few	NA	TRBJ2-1	CASTQGPQQFF	TGTGCCAGCACCCAGGGTCCTCAGCAGTTCTTC
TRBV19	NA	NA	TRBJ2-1	CASSISGQHEQFF	TGTGCCAGTAGTATATCAGGGCAGCATGAGCAGTTCTTC
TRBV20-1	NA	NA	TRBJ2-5	CSAKQGSGDQETQYF	TGCAGTGCTAAGCAGGGTAGTGGGGACCAAGAGACCCAGTACTTC
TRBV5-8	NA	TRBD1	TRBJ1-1	CASSAAGTGWAEAFF	TGTGCCAGCAGCGCAGCCGGGACAGGGTGGGCTGAAGCTTTCTTT
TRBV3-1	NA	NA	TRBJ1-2	CASSQDTTGGDYGYTF	TGTGCCAGCAGCCAAGATACGACTGGGGGTGACTATGGCTACACCTTC
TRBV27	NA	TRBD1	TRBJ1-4	CASSPGTGGEKLFF	TGTGCCAGCAGTCCCGGGACAGGAGGGGAAAAACTGTTTTTT
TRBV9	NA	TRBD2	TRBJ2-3	CASSSSGTEDTQYF	TGTGCCAGCAGCAGTAGCGGGACGGAAGATACGCAGTATTTT
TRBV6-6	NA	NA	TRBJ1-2	CASSDTRVYGYTF	TGTGCCAGCAGTGATACACGAGTCTATGGCTACACCTTC
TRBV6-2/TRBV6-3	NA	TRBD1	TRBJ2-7	CASSYSRTGAAYEQYF	TGTGCCAGCAGTTACTCGAGGACAGGGGCTGCCTACGAGCAGTACTTC
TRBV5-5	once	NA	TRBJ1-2	CASSFKRGRSGYTF	TGTGCCAGCAGCTTTAAACGGGGGCGAAGTGGCTACACCTTC
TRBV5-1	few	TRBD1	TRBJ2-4	CASSLSGGANIQYF	TGCGCCAGCAGCTTGTCAGGGGGCGCGAACATTCAGTACTTC